The next 13 T cell receptor beta chains were all read from a single sample in a study of T-cell memory formation after mild COVID-19. TCRdb ran MiXCR on the 5' RACE reads and lists one entry per CDR3 protein. The sample has 90,000 to 130,000 distinct CDR3 sequences; around 17% are singletons. The specimen was PBMCs or a T cell subset sorted from them (not recorded which). The receptor source for this set is a man between 18 and 35 years old who had mild COVID-19 (a few samples of this study predate the infection). Cell type and time point are not known.

The rearrangement uses TRBV11-1 and TRBJ2-1; the D gene is possibly TRBD1 (6 bases). The V end lost 1 base, the J end lost 5 bases, and 6 bases lay between the germline ends. CDR1 and CDR2 from the germline V gene are SGHAT and FQDESV (reference sequence). This CDR3 has 13 amino acids. The CDR3 spells CASSLDRDNEQFF. The CDR3 DNA reads as TGTGCCAGCAGCTTAGACAGGGACAATGAGCAGTTCTTC. Using reference TRBV11-1 and TRBJ2-1 for the parts outside the CDR3, the full variable domain is EAEVAQSPRYKITEKSQAVAFWCDPISGHATLYWYRQILGQGPELLVQFQDESVVDDSQLPKDRFSAERLKGVDSTLKIQPAELGDSAMYLCASSLDRDNEQFFGPGTRLTVL.

This clonotype was seen only a few times. The chain employs TRBV3-1 and TRBJ2-7, with 7 bases lining up with TRBD1. V trimming: 0 bases; J trimming: 3 bases; junction bases outside the gene matches: 2. CDR1 and CDR2 (germline): LGHDT, YNNKEL (reference sequence). The CDR3 totals 14 residues. CDR3 nucleotide sequence: TGTGCCAGCAGCCAAGATGGGACAGTCTACGAGCAGTACTTC. This gives the protein CASSQDGTVYEQYF.

This clonotype was observed many times. The chain links TRBV6-5 to TRBJ2-3, with D maybe TRBD2 (6 bases). Looked up from germline, CDR1 is MNHEY and CDR2 is SVGAGI. The V end lost 3 bases, the J end lost 3 bases, and 13 bases lay between the germline ends. This CDR3 spans 15 amino acids. CDR3 residues: CASSYWAGPTDTQYF. The CDR3 DNA is TGTGCCAGCAGTTATTGGGCGGGGCCAACAGATACGCAGTATTTT.

This clonotype has more than one count but fewer than ten. The rearrangement links TRBV5-1 to TRBJ1-1; the D is unclear. Germline lookup yields CDR1 SGHRS and CDR2 YFSETQ. The V end was cut by 7 bases, the J end by 1 base, with 11 bases between. The CDR3 covers 13 residues. CDR3 loop: CASQSDPNTEAFF. The CDR3 nucleotides read TGCGCCAGCCAAAGTGATCCGAACACTGAAGCTTTCTTT.

There are a few counts of this clonotype. This chain joins TRBV10-3 and TRBJ1-1; 9 nucleotides line up with TRBD1. The J segment lost 1 base and the V segment lost 6 bases, leaving 0 bases of the junction unmatched. The germline V gene encodes CDR1 ENHRY and CDR2 SYGVKD. The CDR3 is 13 residues long. CDR3 protein: CAIRGQGNTEAFF. The CDR3 coding sequence is TGTGCCATCAGGGGACAGGGGAACACTGAAGCTTTCTTT.

The genes are TRBV2 and TRBJ2-2; the match to TRBD1 covers 11 bases. V trimming: 6 bases; J trimming: 6 bases; junction bases outside the gene matches: 3. Germline-derived CDR1 and CDR2 are SNHLY and FYNNEI. This CDR3 has 14 residues. CDR3 nucleotide sequence: TGTGCCAGCAGGGGGACAGGGGGTTCCGGGGAGCTGTTTTTT. This codes for CASRGTGGSGELFF.

This rearrangement joins TRBV7-8 to TRBJ2-3, with 11 bases matching TRBD2. With 4 bases clipped from V and 2 bases from J, the junction kept 8 bases outside the gene matches. This CDR3 has 17 amino acids. Germline CDR1 reads SGHVS; CDR2 reads FQNEAQ. Here the CDR3 reads CASSYPLLAGATDTQYF. CDR3 bases: TGTGCCAGCAGCTACCCCCTACTAGCGGGGGCCACAGATACGCAGTATTTT.

This clonotype has just a few counts. This chain links TRBV11-1 with TRBJ1-1, with no clear D. The V and J ends lost 6 bases and 2 bases respectively, with 7 bases between them. The CDR3 extends over 12 amino acids. Germline lookup yields CDR1 SGHAT and CDR2 FQDESV (reference sequence). This chain's CDR3 is CASRMDNTEAFF. CDR3 bases: TGTGCCAGCAGGATGGACAACACTGAAGCTTTCTTT. Based on the CDR3 plus reference TRBV11-1 and TRBJ1-1, the full variable domain is EAEVAQSPRYKITEKSQAVAFWCDPISGHATLYWYRQILGQGPELLVQFQDESVVDDSQLPKDRFSAERLKGVDSTLKIQPAELGDSAMYLCASRMDNTEAFFGQGTRLTVV.

The chain uses TRBV5-4 and TRBJ1-5, with 8 bases lining up with TRBD1. The V gene's germline CDR1 is SGHNT and CDR2 YYREEE (reference sequence). The CDR3 consists of 14 residues. The V segment lost 4 bases and the J segment 8 bases; nucleotides outside the gene matches: 8. The CDR3 loop is CASSQDRALKPQHF. The CDR3 nucleotides are TGTGCCAGCAGCCAGGACAGGGCCCTAAAGCCCCAGCATTTT.

The chain has TRBV7-9 and TRBJ2-2; possibly TRBD1 for D (5 bases). The V gene lost 5 bases and the J gene lost 3 bases, with 16 bases spanning the gap. This CDR3 is built from 16 residues. Germline CDR1 and CDR2: SEHNR and FQNEAQ (reference sequence). DNA for the CDR3: TGTGCCAGCAGCGTAGAGCCCCCAGGGTACACCGGGGAGCTGTTTTTT. This gives the protein CASSVEPPGYTGELFF.

This clonotype was counted ten times or more. The chain is built from TRBV7-2 and TRBJ2-7; 11 positions match TRBD2. The ends lost 1 base at V and 9 bases at J; junction bases unmatched: 17. The V gene's germline CDR1 is SGHTA and CDR2 FQGNSA. This CDR3 contains 18 residues. The CDR3 loop is CASSLVLGIGSGGAAQYF. Written as DNA, the CDR3 is TGTGCCAGCAGCTTAGTTCTCGGGATTGGTAGCGGGGGGGCCGCGCAGTACTTC. Together with reference TRBV7-2 and TRBJ2-7, the CDR3 gives the full variable domain: GAGVSQSPSNKVTEKGKDVELRCDPISGHTALYWYRQSLGQGLEFLIYFQGNSAPDKSGLPSDRFSAERTGGSVSTLTIQRTQQEDSAVYLCASSLVLGIGSGGAAQYFGPGTRLTVT.

The sample holds a few counts of this clonotype. The chain joins TRBV7-3 to TRBJ1-5, with TRBD1 identical over 12 bases. This CDR3 comprises 19 residues. The ends lost 0 bases at V and 4 bases at J; junction bases unmatched: 10. Germline V gene lookup returns CDR1 SGHTA and CDR2 FQGTGA. In DNA form, the CDR3 reads TGTGCCAGCAGCTTAACCAGGGAGGGGACAGGGGGCTCGAATCAGCCCCAGCATTTT. Translated: CASSLTREGTGGSNQPQHF.

This clonotype was recorded at least ten times. The chain couples TRBV5-1 to TRBJ2-5, with D maybe TRBD2 (5 bases). CDR3 length: 15 residues. Deletions cut 6 bases from V and 1 base from J, with 16 bases between. The germline V gene encodes CDR1 SGHRS and CDR2 YFSETQ. CDR3 loop: CASTYSGSGQETQYF. CDR3 sequence (DNA): TGCGCCAGCACCTATTCGGGGTCGGGCCAAGAGACCCAGTACTTC. Full variable domain (remainder filled in from reference TRBV5-1 and TRBJ2-5): KAGVTQTPRYLIKTRGQQVTLSCSPISGHRSVSWYQQTPGQGLQFLFEYFSETQRNKGNFPGRFSGRQFSNSRSEMNVSTLELGDSALYLCASTYSGSGQETQYFGPGTRLLVL.